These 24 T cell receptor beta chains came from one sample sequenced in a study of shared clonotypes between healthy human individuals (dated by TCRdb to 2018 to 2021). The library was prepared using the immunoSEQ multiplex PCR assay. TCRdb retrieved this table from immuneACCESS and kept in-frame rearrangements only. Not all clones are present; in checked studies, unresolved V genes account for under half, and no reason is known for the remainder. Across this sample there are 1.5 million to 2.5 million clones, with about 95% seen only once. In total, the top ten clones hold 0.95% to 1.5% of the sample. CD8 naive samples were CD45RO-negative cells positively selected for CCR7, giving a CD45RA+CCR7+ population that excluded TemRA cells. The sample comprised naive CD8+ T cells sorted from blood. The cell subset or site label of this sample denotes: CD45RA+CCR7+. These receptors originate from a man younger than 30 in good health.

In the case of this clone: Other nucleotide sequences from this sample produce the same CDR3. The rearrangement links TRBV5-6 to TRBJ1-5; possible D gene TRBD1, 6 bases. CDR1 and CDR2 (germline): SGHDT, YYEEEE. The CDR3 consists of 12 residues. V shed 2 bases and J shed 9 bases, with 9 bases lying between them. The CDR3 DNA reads TGTGCCAGCAGCTTAGGGGGGTGGCCCCAGCATTTT. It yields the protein CASSLGGWPQHF.

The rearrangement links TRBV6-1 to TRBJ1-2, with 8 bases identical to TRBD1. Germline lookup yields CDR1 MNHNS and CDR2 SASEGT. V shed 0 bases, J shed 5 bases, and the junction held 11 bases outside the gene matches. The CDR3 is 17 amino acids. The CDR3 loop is CASSEAVSGGAGYGYTF. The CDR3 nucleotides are TGTGCCAGCAGTGAAGCGGTATCAGGGGGCGCGGGGTATGGCTACACCTTC.

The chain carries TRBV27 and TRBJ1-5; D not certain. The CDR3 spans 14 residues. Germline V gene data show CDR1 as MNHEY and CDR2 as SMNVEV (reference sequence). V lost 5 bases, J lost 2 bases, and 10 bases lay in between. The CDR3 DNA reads TGTGCCAGCAGTATAGGAATTGGCAATCAGCCCCAGCATTTT. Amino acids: CASSIGIGNQPQHF.

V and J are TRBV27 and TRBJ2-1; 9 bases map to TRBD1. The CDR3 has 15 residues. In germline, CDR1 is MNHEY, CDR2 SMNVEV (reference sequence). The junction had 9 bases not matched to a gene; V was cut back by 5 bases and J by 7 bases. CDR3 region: CASSTDRGFTNEQFF. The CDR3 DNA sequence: TGTGCCAGCAGTACCGACAGGGGGTTTACGAATGAGCAGTTCTTC.

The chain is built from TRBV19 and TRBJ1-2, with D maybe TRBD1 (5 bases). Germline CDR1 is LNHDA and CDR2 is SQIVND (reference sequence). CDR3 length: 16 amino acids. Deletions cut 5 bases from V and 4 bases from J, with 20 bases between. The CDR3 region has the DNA TGTGCCAGTAGTCAGGGTACAAGCGAATTACCCTATGGCTACACCTTC. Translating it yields CASSQGTSELPYGYTF.

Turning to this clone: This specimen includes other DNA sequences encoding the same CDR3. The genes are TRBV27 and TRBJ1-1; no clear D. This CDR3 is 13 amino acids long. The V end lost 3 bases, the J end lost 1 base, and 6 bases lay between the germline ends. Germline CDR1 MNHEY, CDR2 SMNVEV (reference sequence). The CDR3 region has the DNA TGTGCCAGCAGTTTGTCGCGGAACACTGAAGCTTTCTTT. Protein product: CASSLSRNTEAFF.

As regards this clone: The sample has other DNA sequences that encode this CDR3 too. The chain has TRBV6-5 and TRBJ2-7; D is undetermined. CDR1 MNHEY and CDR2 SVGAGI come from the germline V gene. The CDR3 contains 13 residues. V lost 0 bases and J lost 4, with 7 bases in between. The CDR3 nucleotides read TGTGCCAGCAGTTACTCGATCTCGTACGAGCAGTACTTC. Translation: CASSYSISYEQYF.

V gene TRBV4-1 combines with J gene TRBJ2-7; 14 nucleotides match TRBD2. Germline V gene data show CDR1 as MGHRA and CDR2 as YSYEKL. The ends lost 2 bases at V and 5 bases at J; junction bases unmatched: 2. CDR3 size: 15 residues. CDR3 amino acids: CASSQPTSGRDEQYF. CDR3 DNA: TGCGCCAGCAGCCAACCGACTAGCGGGAGGGACGAGCAGTACTTC.

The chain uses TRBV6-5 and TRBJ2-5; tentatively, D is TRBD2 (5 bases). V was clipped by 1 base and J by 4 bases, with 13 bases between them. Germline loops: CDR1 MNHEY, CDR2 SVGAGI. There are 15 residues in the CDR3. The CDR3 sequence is CASSYFGEKRETQYF. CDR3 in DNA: TGTGCCAGCAGTTACTTTGGGGAGAAGCGAGAGACCCAGTACTTC.

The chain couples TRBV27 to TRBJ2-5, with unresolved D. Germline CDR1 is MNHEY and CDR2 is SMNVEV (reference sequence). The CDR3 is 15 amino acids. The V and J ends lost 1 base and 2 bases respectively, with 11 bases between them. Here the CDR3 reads CASSLWGEPQETQYF. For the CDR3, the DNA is TGTGCCAGCAGTTTATGGGGTGAACCACAAGAGACCCAGTACTTC.

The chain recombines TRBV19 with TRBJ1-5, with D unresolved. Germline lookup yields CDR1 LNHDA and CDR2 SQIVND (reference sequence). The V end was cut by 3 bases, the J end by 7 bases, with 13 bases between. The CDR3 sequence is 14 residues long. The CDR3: CASSIWLQEQPQHF. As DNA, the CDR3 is TGTGCCAGTAGTATTTGGTTGCAGGAGCAGCCCCAGCATTTT. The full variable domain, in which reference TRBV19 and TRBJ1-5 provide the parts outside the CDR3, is DGGITQSPKYLFRKEGQNVTLSCEQNLNHDAMYWYRQDPGQGLRLIYYSQIVNDFQKGDIAEGYSVSREKKESFPLTVTSAQKNPTAFYLCASSIWLQEQPQHFGDGTRLSIL.

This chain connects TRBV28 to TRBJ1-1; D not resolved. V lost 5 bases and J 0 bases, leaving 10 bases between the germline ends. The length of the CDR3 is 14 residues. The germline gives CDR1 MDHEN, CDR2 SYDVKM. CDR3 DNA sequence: TGTGCCAGCAGTCTAACACGAATGAACACTGAAGCTTTCTTT. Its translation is CASSLTRMNTEAFF.

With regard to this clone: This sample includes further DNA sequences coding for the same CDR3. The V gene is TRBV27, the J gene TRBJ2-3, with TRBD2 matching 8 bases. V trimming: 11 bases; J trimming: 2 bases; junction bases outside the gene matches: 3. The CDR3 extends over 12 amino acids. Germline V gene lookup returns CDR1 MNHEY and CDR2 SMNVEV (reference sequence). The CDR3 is CASGGNTDTQYF. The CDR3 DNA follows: TGTGCCTCGGGGGGGAACACAGATACGCAGTATTTT.

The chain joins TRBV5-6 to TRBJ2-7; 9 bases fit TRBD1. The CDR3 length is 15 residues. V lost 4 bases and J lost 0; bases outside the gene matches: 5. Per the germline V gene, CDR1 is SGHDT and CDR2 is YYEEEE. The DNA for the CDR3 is TGTGCCAGCAGCGGGGACAGGGCTCCCTCCTACGAGCAGTACTTC. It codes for CASSGDRAPSYEQYF. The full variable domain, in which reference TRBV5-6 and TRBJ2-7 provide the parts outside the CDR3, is DAGVTQSPTHLIKTRGQQVTLRCSPKSGHDTVSWYQQALGQGPQFIFQYYEEEERQRGNFPDRFSGHQFPNYSSELNVNALLLGDSALYLCASSGDRAPSYEQYFGPGTRLTVT.

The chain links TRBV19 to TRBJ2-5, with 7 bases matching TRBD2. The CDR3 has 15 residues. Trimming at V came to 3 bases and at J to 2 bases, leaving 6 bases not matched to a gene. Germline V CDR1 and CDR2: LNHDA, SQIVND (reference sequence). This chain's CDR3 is CASSMGGGAQETQYF. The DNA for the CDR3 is TGTGCCAGTAGTATGGGCGGGGGTGCTCAAGAGACCCAGTACTTC. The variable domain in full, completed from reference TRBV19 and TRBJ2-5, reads DGGITQSPKYLFRKEGQNVTLSCEQNLNHDAMYWYRQDPGQGLRLIYYSQIVNDFQKGDIAEGYSVSREKKESFPLTVTSAQKNPTAFYLCASSMGGGAQETQYFGPGTRLLVL.

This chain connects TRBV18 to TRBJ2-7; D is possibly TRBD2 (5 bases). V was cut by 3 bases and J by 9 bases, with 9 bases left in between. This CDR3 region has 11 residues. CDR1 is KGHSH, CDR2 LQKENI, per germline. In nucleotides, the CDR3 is TGTGCCAGCTCACCGGGGAGCTCGCAGTACTTC. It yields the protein CASSPGSSQYF.

The chain's CDR3 is CASSTAPTGGEQYF. The CDR3 coding sequence is TGTGCCAGCAGTACAGCCCCGACAGGGGGCGAGCAGTACTTC. This chain links TRBV27 with TRBJ2-7, with 9 bases aligning to TRBD1. Germline lookup yields CDR1 MNHEY and CDR2 SMNVEV (reference sequence). The CDR3 spans 14 residues. J gave up 6 bases and V 5 bases, and 8 bases lay outside the gene matches.

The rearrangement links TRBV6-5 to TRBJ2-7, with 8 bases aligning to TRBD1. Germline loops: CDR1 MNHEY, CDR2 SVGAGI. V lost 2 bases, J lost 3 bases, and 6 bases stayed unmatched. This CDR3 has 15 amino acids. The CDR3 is CASSYDRDRNYEQYF. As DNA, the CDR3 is TGTGCCAGCAGTTACGACCGGGACAGGAACTACGAGCAGTACTTC.

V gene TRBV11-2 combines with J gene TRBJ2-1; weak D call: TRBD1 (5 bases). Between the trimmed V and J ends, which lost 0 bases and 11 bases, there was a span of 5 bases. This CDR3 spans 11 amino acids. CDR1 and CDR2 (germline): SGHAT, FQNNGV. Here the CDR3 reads CASSLEDKQFF. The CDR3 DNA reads TGTGCCAGCAGCTTAGAGGACAAGCAGTTCTTC.

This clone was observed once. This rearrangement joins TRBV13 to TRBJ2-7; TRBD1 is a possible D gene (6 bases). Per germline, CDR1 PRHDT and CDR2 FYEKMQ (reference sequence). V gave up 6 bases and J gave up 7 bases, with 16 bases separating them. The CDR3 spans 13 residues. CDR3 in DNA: TGTGCCAGCAGTTCCGACAGGACAAGGGAGCAGTACTTC. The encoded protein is CASSSDRTREQYF.

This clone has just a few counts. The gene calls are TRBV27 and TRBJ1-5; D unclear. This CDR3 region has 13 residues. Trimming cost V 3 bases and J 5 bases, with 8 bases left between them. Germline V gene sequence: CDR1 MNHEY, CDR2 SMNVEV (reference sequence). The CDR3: CASSFRRDQPQHF. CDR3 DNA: TGTGCCAGCAGTTTTCGGCGAGATCAGCCCCAGCATTTT.

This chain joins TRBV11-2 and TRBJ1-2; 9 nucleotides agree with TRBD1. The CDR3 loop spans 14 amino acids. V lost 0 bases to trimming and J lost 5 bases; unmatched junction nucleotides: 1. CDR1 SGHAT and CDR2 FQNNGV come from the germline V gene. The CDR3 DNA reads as TGTGCCAGCAGCTTAGAGGGACAGGGATATGGCTACACCTTC. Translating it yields CASSLEGQGYGYTF.

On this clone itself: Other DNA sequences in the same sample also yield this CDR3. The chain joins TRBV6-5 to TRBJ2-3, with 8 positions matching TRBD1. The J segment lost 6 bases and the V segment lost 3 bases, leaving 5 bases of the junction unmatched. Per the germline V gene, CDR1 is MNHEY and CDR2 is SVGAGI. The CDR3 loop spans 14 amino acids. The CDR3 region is CASSYGQGWDTQYF. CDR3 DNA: TGTGCCAGCAGTTATGGACAGGGTTGGGATACGCAGTATTTT.

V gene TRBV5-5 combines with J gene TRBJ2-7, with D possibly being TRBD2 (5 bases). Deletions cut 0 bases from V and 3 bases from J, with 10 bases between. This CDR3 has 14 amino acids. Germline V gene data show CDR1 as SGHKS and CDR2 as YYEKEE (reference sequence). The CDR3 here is CASSLVGAGYEQYF. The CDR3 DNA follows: TGTGCCAGCAGCTTGGTAGGCGCGGGCTACGAGCAGTACTTC. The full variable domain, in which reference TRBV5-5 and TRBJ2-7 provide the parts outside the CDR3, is DAGVTQSPTHLIKTRGQQVTLRCSPISGHKSVSWYQQVLGQGPQFIFQYYEKEERGRGNFPDRFSARQFPNYSSELNVNALLLGDSALYLCASSLVGAGYEQYFGPGTRLTVT.